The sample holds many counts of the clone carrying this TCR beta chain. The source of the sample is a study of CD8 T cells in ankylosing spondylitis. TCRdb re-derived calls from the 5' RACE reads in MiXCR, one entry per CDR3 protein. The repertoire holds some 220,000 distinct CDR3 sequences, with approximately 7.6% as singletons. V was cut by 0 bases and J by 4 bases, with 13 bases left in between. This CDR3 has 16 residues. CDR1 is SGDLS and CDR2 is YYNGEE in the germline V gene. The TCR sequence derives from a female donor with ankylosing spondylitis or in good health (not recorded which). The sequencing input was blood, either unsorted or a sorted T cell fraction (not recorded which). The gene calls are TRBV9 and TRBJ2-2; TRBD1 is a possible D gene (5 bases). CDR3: CASSVGGALLTGELFF. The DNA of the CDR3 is TGTGCCAGCAGCGTAGGTGGGGCCCTTCTCACCGGGGAGCTGTTTTTT.